This T cell receptor beta chain was identified during a study of T cell responses to AZD1222 COVID-19 vaccine. General study points: The study found Spike-specific TCR breadth and depth rose after two AZD1222 doses. Clonal diversity was possibly underestimated, and the donors were mostly white British, with more females. No repertoire was sampled before or during the peak T cell response, only after it.

This CDR3 has 14 amino acids. Germline trimming cut 2 bases from V and 4 bases from J; bases unmatched to any gene: 5. CDR1 is KGHSH, CDR2 LQKENI, per germline. Note on this clone: What it binds is unknown.

Sequencing used immunoSEQ multiplex PCR; TCRdb keeps in-frame clones, though not all of them. Found here are around 140,000 clones, 85% to 95% of them singletons; the top ten hold approximately 5%. The chain joins TRBV18 to TRBJ2-7; TRBD1 matches 7 bases. The source material was peripheral blood, sampled on day 0 of AZD1222 vaccination. This TCR was sampled from an adult in good health. The CDR3 DNA reads TGTGCCAGCTCACCAGGACAGGACCTATACGAGCAGTACTTC. Encoded protein: CASSPGQDLYEQYF.